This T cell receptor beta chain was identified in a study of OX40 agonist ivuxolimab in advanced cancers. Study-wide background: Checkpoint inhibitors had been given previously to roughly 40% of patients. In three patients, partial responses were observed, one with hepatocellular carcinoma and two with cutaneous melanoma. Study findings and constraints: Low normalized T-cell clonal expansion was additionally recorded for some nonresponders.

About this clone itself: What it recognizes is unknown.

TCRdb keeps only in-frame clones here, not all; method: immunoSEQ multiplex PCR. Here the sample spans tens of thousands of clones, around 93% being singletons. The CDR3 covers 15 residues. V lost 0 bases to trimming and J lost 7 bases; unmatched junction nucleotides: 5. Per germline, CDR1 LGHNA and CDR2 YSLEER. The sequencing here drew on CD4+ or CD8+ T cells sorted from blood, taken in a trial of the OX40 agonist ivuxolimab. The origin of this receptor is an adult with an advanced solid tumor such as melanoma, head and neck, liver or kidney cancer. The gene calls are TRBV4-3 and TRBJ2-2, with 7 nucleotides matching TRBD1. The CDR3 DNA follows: TGCGCCAGCAGCCAAGAGCAACAGGGGCACGGGGAGCTGTTTTTT. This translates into CASSQEQQGHGELFF.